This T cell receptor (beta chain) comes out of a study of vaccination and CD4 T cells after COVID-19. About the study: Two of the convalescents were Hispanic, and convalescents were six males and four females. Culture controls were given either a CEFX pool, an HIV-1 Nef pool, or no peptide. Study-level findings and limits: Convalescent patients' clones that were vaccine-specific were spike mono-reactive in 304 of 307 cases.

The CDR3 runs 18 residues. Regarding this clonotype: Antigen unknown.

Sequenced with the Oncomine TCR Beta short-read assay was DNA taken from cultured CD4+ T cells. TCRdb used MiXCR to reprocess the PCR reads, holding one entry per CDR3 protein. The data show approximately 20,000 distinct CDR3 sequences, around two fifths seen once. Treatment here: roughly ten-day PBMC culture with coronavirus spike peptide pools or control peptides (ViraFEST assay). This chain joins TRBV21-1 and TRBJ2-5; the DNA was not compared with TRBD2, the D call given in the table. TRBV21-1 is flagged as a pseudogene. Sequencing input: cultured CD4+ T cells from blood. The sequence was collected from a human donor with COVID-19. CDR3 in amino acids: CASSKVELDLTIQETQYF. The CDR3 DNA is TGTGCCAGCAGCAAAGTTGAGTTGGACTTAACTATCCAAGAGACCCAGTACTTC.